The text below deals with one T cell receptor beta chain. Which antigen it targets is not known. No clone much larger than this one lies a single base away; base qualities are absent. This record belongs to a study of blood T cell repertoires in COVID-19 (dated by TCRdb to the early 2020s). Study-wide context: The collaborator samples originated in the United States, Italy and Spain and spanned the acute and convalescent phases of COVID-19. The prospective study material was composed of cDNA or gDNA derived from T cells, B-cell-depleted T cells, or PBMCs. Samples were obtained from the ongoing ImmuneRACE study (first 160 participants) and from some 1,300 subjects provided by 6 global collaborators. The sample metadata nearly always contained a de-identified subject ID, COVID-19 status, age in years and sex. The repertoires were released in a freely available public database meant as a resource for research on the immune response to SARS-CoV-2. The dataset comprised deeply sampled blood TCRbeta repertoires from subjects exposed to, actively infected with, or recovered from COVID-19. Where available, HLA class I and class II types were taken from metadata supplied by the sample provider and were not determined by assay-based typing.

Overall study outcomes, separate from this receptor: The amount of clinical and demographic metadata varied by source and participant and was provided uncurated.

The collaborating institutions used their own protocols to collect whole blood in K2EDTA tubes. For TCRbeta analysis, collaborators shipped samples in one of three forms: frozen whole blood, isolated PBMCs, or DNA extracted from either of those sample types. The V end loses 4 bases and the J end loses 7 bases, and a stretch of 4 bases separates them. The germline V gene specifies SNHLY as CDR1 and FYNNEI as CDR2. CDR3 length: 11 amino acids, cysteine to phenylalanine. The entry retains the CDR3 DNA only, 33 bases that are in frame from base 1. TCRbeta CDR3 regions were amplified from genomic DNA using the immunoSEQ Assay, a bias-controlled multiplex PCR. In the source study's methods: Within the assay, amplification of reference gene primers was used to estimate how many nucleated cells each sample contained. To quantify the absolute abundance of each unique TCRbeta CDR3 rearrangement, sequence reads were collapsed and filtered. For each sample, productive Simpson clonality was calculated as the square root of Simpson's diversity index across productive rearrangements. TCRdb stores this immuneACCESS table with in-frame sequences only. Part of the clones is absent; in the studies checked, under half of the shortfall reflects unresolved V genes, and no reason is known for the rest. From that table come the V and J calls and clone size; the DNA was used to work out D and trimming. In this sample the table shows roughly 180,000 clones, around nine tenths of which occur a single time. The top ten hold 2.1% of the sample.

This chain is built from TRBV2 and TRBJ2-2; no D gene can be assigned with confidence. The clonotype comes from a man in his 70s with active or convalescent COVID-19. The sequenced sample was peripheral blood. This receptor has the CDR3 CASSVNGELFF. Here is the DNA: TGTGCCAGCAGTGTTAACGGGGAGCTGTTTTTT.